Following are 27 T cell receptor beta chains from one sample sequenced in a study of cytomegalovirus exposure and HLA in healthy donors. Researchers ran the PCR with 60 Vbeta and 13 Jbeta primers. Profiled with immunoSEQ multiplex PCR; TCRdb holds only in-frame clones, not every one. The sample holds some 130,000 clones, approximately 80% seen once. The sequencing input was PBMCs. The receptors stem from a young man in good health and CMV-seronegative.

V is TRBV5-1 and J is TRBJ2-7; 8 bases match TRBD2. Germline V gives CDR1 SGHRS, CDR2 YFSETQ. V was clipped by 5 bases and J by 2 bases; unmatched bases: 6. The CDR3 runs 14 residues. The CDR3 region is CASRSGSPPYEQYF. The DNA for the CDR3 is TGCGCCAGCAGGAGCGGGAGTCCCCCCTACGAGCAGTACTTC. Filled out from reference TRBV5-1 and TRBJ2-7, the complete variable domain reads KAGVTQTPRYLIKTRGQQVTLSCSPISGHRSVSWYQQTPGQGLQFLFEYFSETQRNKGNFPGRFSGRQFSNSRSEMNVSTLELGDSALYLCASRSGSPPYEQYFGPGTRLTVT.

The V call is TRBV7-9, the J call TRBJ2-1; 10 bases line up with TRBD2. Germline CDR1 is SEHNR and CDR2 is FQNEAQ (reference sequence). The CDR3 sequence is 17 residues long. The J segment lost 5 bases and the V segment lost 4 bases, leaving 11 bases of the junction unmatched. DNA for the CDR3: TGTGCCAGCAGCTCAACTCGAGCGGGAGGGCCCCACAATGAGCAGTTCTTC. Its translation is CASSSTRAGGPHNEQFF.

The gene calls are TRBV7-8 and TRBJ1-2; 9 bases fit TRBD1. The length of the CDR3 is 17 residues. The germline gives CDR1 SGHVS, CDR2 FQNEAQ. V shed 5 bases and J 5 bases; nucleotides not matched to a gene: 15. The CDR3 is CASSTRDRELGVYGYTF. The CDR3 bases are TGTGCCAGCAGCACCCGGGACAGGGAATTGGGGGTTTATGGCTACACCTTC.

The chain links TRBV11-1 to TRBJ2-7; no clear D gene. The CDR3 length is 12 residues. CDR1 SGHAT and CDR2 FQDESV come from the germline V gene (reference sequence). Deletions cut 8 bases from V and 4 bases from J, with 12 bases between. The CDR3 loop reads CASVVLVYEQYF. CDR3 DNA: TGTGCCAGCGTGGTTTTAGTTTACGAGCAGTACTTC.

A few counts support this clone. The CDR3 sequence: CAWSLGPTGYFETQYF. CDR3 bases: TGTGCCTGGAGCTTGGGACCGACAGGGTATTTTGAGACCCAGTACTTC. The rearrangement uses TRBV30 and TRBJ2-5; 7 bases match TRBD1. CDR3 size: 16 residues. Trimming at V came to 3 bases and at J to 5 bases, leaving 15 bases not matched to a gene. Germline CDR1 and CDR2: GTSNPN and SVGIG (reference sequence).

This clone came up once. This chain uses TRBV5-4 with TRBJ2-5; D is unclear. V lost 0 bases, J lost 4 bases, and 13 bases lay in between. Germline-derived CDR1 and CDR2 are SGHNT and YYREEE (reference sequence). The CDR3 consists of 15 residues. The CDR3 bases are TGTGCCAGCAGCTTGGTACCCGACGCGGTAGAGACCCAGTACTTC. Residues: CASSLVPDAVETQYF.

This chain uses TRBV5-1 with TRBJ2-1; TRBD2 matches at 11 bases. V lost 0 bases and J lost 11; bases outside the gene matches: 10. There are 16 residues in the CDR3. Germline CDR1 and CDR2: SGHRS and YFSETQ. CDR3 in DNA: TGCGCCAGCAGCTTGGGCCTAGCGGGAGGAACACAACAGCAGTTCTTC. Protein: CASSLGLAGGTQQQFF.

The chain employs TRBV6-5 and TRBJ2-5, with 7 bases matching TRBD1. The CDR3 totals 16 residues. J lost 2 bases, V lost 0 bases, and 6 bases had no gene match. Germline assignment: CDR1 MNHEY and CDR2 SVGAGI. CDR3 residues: CASSYSGGRGQETQYF. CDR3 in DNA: TGTGCCAGCAGTTACTCCGGTGGCAGGGGGCAAGAGACCCAGTACTTC.

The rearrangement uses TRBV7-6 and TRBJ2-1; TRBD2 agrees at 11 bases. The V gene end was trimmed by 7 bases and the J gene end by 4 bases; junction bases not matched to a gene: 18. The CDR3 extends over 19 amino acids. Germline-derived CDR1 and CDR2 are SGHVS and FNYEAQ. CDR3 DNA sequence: TGTGCCAGCACCCCCTCCCCCCCTGTGACTAGCGGGGCTTACAATGAGCAGTTCTTC. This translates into CASTPSPPVTSGAYNEQFF.

This CDR3 is CASRGEVSSYNEQFF. CDR3 in DNA: TGTGCCAGCCGGGGTGAGGTTAGCTCCTACAATGAGCAGTTCTTC. The rearrangement uses TRBV2 and TRBJ2-1, with a possible D match to TRBD2 (5 bases). The CDR3 covers 15 residues. Germline V gene data show CDR1 as SNHLY and CDR2 as FYNNEI. V was pared by 8 bases and J by 0 bases, with 14 bases between.

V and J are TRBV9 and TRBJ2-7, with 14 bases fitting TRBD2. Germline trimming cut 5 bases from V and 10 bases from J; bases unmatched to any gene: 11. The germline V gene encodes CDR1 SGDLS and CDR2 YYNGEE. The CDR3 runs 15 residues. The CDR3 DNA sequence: TGTGCCAGCAGTCCTGCGGGACTAGCGGGAGCTAGTCAGTACTTC. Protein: CASSPAGLAGASQYF. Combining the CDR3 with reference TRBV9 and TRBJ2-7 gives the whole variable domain DSGVTQTPKHLITATGQRVTLRCSPRSGDLSVYWYQQSLDQGLQFLIQYYNGEERAKGNILERFSAQQFPDLHSELNLSSLELGDSALYFCASSPAGLAGASQYFGPGTRLTVT.

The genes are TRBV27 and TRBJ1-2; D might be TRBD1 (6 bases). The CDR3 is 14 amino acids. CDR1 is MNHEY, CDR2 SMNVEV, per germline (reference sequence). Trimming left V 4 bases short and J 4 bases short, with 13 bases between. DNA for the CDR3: TGTGCCAGCAGTTCCCAGGGGCCGGTCTATGGCTACACCTTC. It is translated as CASSSQGPVYGYTF.

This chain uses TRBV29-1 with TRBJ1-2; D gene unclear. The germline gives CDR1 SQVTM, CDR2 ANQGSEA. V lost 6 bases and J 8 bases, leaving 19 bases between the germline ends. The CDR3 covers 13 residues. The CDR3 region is CSVAQVMGAGYTF. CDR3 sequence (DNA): TGCAGCGTCGCCCAGGTTATGGGTGCGGGCTACACCTTC.

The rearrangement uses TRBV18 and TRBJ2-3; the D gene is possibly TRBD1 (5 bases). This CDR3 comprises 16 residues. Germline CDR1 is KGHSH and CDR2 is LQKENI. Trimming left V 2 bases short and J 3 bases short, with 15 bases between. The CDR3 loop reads CASSPVPGSRTDTQYF. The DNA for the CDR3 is TGTGCCAGCTCACCAGTACCAGGGTCTAGGACAGATACGCAGTATTTT.

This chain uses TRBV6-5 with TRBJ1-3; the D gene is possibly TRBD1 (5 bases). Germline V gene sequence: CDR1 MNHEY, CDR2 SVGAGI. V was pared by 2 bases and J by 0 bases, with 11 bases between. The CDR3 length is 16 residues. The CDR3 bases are TGTGCCAGCAGTTACGGGGGACTATACTCTGGAAACACCATATATTTT. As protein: CASSYGGLYSGNTIYF.

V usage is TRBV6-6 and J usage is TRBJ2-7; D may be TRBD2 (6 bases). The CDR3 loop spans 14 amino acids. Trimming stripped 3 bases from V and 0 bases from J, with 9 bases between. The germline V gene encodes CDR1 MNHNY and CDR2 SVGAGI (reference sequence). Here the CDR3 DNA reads TGTGCCAGCAGTTATTCTAGCGCCTCCTACGAGCAGTACTTC. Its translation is CASSYSSASYEQYF.

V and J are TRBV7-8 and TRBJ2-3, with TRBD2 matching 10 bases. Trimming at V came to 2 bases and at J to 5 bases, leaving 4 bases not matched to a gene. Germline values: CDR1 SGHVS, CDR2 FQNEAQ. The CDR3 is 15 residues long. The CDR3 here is CASSLSRTSGDTQYF. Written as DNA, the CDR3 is TGTGCCAGCAGCTTATCACGGACTAGCGGAGATACGCAGTATTTT.

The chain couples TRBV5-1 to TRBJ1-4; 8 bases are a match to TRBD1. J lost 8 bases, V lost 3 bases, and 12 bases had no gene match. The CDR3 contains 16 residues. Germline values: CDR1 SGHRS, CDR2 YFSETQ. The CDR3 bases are TGCGCCAGCAGCTCAACCGGGACAGGACATGTGGAAAAACTGTTTTTT. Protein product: CASSSTGTGHVEKLFF.

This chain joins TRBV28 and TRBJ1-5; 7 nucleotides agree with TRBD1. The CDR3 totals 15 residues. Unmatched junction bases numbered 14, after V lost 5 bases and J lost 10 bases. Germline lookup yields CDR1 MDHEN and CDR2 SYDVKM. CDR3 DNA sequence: TGTGCCAGCAGTCCCTCCGACAGGGTCCTAATACCCCAGCATTTT. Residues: CASSPSDRVLIPQHF.

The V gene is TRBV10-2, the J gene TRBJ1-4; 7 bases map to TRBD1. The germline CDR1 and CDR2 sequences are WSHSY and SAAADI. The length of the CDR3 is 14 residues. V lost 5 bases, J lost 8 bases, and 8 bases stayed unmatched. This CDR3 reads CASSSRQGGEKLFF. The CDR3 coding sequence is TGCGCCAGCAGTTCTCGACAGGGAGGAGAAAAACTGTTTTTT.

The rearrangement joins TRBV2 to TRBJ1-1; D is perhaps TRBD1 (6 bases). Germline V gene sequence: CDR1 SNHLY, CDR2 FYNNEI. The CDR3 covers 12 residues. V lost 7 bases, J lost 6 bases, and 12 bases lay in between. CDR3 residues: CASTSEGAEAFF. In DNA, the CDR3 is TGTGCCAGCACCTCTGAGGGGGCTGAAGCTTTCTTT.

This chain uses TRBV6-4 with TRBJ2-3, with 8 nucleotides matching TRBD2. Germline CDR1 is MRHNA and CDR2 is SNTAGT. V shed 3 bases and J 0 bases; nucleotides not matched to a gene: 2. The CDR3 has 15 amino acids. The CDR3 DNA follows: TGTGCCAGCAGTGAAGTAGCGGGAAGCACAGATACGCAGTATTTT. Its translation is CASSEVAGSTDTQYF.

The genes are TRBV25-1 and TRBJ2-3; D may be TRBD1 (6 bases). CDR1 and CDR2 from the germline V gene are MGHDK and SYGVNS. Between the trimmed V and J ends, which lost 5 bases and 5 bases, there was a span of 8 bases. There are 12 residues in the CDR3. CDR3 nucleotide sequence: TGTGCCAGCAGTTCAGGGGTAGATACGCAGTATTTT. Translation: CASSSGVDTQYF.

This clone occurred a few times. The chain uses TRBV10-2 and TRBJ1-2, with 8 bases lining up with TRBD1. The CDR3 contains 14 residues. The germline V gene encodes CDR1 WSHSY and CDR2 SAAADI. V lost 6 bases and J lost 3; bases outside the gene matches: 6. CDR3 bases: TGCGCCAGCAGACGGACAGGGTTCGACTATGGCTACACCTTC. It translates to CASRRTGFDYGYTF.

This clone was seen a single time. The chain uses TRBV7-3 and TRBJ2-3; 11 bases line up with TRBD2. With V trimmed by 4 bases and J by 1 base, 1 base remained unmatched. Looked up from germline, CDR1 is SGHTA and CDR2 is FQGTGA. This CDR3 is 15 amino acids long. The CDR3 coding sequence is TGTGCCAGCAGCTCGGGACTAGCGGGCACAGATACGCAGTATTTT. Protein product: CASSSGLAGTDTQYF.

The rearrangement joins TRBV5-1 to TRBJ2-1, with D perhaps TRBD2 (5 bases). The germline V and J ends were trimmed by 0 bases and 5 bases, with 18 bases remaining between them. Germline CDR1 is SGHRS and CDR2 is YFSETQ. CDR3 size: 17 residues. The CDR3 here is CASSLEFSVTGNNEQFF. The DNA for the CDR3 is TGCGCCAGCAGCTTGGAATTCTCGGTCACGGGGAACAATGAGCAGTTCTTC.

The CDR3 region is CASSHPSENQPQHF. The CDR3 nucleotides read TGTGCCAGCAGTCATCCCTCGGAGAATCAGCCCCAGCATTTT. V gene TRBV28 combines with J gene TRBJ1-5; no clear D. V was trimmed by 5 bases and J by 4 bases, leaving 12 bases between them. Germline V gene lookup returns CDR1 MDHEN and CDR2 SYDVKM. There are 14 residues in the CDR3. The full variable domain, with the rest looked up from reference TRBV28 and TRBJ1-5, is DVKVTQSSRYLVKRTGEKVFLECVQDMDHENMFWYRQDPGLGLRLIYFSYDVKMKEKGDIPEGYSVSREKKERFSLILESASTNQTSMYLCASSHPSENQPQHFGDGTRLSIL.